Listed below are T cell receptor beta chains from one sample, sequenced in a study of CD8 T cells in ankylosing spondylitis. TCRdb analysed the 5' RACE reads with MiXCR anew, one entry per CDR3 protein. The sample lists a few hundred thousand distinct CDR3 sequences; about 10% were seen once. Source material: blood, either unsorted or a sorted T cell fraction (not recorded which). The receptors stem from a male donor with ankylosing spondylitis or in good health (not recorded which). Both conserved end residues are part of each CDR3. The D gene is left open where the match is weak. Only some rows state a clone size, as once, few, many or a class for expanded clones.

TRBV27	NA	TRBJ2-1	many	CASSTEGRLYNEQFF	TGTGCCAGCAGTACAGAGGGACGGCTCTACAATGAGCAGTTCTTC
TRBV7-9	TRBD2	TRBJ2-1	many	CASSEGTSGGLLFF	TGTGCCAGCAGCGAGGGGACTAGCGGGGGCTTATTGTTCTTC
TRBV10-3	NA	TRBJ1-6	many	CAISVGVDNSPLHF	TGTGCCATCAGTGTAGGGGTTGATAATTCACCCCTCCACTTT
TRBV7-9	NA	TRBJ2-1	many	CASSLGAYNEQFF	TGTGCCAGCAGCTTAGGGGCCTACAATGAGCAGTTCTTC
TRBV29-1	NA	TRBJ2-7	many	CSVPHRSYEQYF	TGCAGCGTTCCCCACAGATCCTACGAGCAGTACTTC
TRBV5-1	NA	TRBJ2-2	NA	CASSKRTGNTGELFF	TGCGCCAGCAGCAAAAGAACAGGGAACACCGGGGAGCTGTTTTTT
TRBV7-2	NA	TRBJ2-7	many	CASSFTGGVSYEQYF	TGTGCCAGCAGCTTTACCGGAGGGGTTTCCTACGAGCAGTACTTC
TRBV20-1	TRBD2	TRBJ2-3	many	CSASPPWTSDGTDTQYF	TGCAGTGCTTCACCACCCTGGACTAGCGATGGCACAGATACGCAGTATTTT
TRBV2	NA	TRBJ1-1	NA	CASRGATEAFF	TGTGCCAGCCGGGGGGCCACTGAAGCTTTCTTT
TRBV5-5	NA	TRBJ2-1	many	CASTWGANNEQFF	TGTGCCAGCACCTGGGGGGCGAACAATGAGCAGTTCTTC
TRBV12-3/TRBV12-4	NA	TRBJ1-4	many	CASSLARRTTNEKLFF	TGTGCCAGCAGTTTAGCGCGAAGGACAACTAATGAAAAACTGTTTTTT
TRBV18	NA	TRBJ2-5	NA	CACSPIRLQETQYF	TGTGCCTGCTCACCTATCAGGCTCCAAGAGACCCAGTACTTC
TRBV7-2	NA	TRBJ2-2	many	CASSHPNTGELFF	TGTGCCAGCAGCCACCCGAACACCGGGGAGCTGTTTTTT
TRBV10-3	NA	TRBJ2-6	many	CAISESGGGANVLTF	TGTGCCATCAGTGAGTCGGGGGGCGGGGCCAACGTCCTGACTTTC
TRBV18	TRBD1	TRBJ2-1	many	CASSPQQGLSYNEQFF	TGTGCCAGCTCACCACAACAGGGGCTTTCCTACAATGAGCAGTTCTTC
TRBV28	NA	TRBJ1-2	few	CASSPGRASGYTF	TGTGCCAGCAGTCCGGGCCGAGCGAGTGGCTACACCTTC
TRBV7-6	TRBD1	TRBJ2-7	NA	CASSVTGDYEQYF	TGTGCCAGCAGCGTTACAGGGGACTACGAGCAGTACTTC
TRBV27	NA	TRBJ2-3	many	CASRMNVGPQYF	TGTGCCAGCAGAATGAATGTCGGTCCCCAGTATTTT
TRBV18	NA	TRBJ2-3	NA	CASSPRLMGGPDTQYF	TGTGCCAGCTCACCACGGCTGATGGGGGGGCCAGATACGCAGTATTTT
TRBV7-9	TRBD2	TRBJ2-2	few	CASSPETGGTGELFF	TGTGCCAGCAGCCCCGAGACGGGGGGAACCGGGGAGCTGTTTTTT
TRBV3-1	NA	TRBJ1-2	many	CASSQEEAGLGYTF	TGTGCCAGCAGCCAAGAGGAGGCAGGGCTCGGCTACACCTTC
TRBV3-1	NA	TRBJ2-2	many	CASSQEGAGEAGELFF	TGTGCCAGCAGCCAAGAAGGGGCAGGGGAGGCCGGGGAGCTGTTTTTT
TRBV15	NA	TRBJ2-2	NA	CATSRGGPGPVLNTGELFF	TGTGCCACCAGCAGAGGCGGTCCGGGACCAGTGCTGAACACCGGGGAGCTGTTTTTT
TRBV5-6	NA	TRBJ1-6	few	CASSLAVASGSPLHF	TGTGCCAGCAGCTTGGCTGTGGCCTCGGGTTCACCCCTCCACTTT
TRBV29-1	TRBD1	TRBJ1-2	many	CSVQGESGGYTF	TGCAGCGTCCAGGGGGAGTCTGGGGGCTACACCTTC
TRBV27	TRBD1	TRBJ2-7	NA	CASHLQGVDYEQYF	TGTGCCAGCCACCTACAGGGGGTGGACTACGAGCAGTACTTC
TRBV12-3/TRBV12-4	NA	TRBJ2-6	NA	CASRRGGANVLTF	TGTGCCAGCAGAAGAGGTGGGGCCAACGTCCTGACTTTC
TRBV6-5	TRBD1	TRBJ2-7	NA	CASSLRQGAGEQYF	TGTGCCAGCAGTTTGAGACAGGGGGCGGGTGAGCAGTACTTC
TRBV20-1	NA	TRBJ2-7	few	CSASGDYEQYF	TGCAGTGCTAGTGGGGACTACGAGCAGTACTTC
TRBV24-1	NA	TRBJ1-5	many	CATSPGDSNQPQHF	TGTGCCACCTCTCCAGGCGATAGCAATCAGCCCCAGCATTTT
TRBV4-2	NA	TRBJ2-2	many	CASSRSRPGDTGELFF	TGTGCCAGCAGCCGATCACGACCGGGGGACACCGGGGAGCTGTTTTTT